This TCR beta chain was recorded in a study of cytomegalovirus exposure and HLA in healthy donors. Whole-study results and caveats: The number of N-insertions in an Asian-associated ancestry cluster was reportedly below the approximately 600-donor mean in a later analysis. In a later analysis, compared with equally common non-associated chains, HLA-associated beta chains were more expanded.

The PCR contained 60 Vbeta and 13 Jbeta primers. The repertoire was sequenced with immunoSEQ multiplex PCR; TCRdb's copy has only in-frame clones and lacks some. The sample lists about 110,000 clones; 74% were seen once. About this clone itself: Its matching antigen is unknown.

V was pared by 3 bases and J by 1 base, with 6 bases between. This CDR3 is 13 amino acids long. Germline lookup yields CDR1 MNHNS and CDR2 SASEGT. The specimen sequenced was PBMCs. The TCR sequence derives from a man under 40 in good health and CMV-seropositive. The chain combines TRBV6-1 with TRBJ1-2; D is undetermined. Here the CDR3 reads CASSDIDNYGYTF. CDR3 in DNA: TGTGCCAGCAGTGATATAGATAACTATGGCTACACCTTC.